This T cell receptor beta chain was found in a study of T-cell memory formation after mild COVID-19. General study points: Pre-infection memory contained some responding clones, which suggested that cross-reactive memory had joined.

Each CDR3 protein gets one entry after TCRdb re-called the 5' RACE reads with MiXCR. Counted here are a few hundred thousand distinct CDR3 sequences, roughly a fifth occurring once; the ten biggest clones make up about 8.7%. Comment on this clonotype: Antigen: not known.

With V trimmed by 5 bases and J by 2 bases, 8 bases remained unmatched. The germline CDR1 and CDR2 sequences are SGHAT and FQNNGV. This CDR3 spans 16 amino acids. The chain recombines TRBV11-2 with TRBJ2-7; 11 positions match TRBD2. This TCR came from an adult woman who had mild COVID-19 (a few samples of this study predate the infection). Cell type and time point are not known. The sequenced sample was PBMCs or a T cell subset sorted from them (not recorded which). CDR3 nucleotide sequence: TGTGCCAGCAGCCCTAGCCTAGCGGGGGGAACCTACGAGCAGTACTTC. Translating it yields CASSPSLAGGTYEQYF. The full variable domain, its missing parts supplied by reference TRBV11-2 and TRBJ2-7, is EAGVAQSPRYKIIEKRQSVAFWCNPISGHATLYWYQQILGQGPKLLIQFQNNGVVDDSQLPKDRFSAERLKGVDSTLKIQPAKLEDSAVYLCASSPSLAGGTYEQYFGPGTRLTVT.